The clone carrying this TCR beta chain came up a few times. The target antigen is unknown. The CDR3 loop spans 12 amino acids. Germline V CDR1 and CDR2: DFQATT, SNEGSKA (reference sequence). The trim removed 6 bases at V and 8 bases at J, leaving 6 bases unmatched. The entry originates in a study of T-cell memory formation after mild COVID-19. cDNA libraries for TCR alpha and TCR beta, carrying sample barcodes and UMIs, came from 5'RACE with constant-segment primers. One entry per CDR3 protein, called by TCRdb with MiXCR from the 5' RACE reads. The profile shows 55,000 to 75,000 distinct CDR3 sequences, about 27% of them singletons. General study points: While clones contracting from day 15 to 85 were balanced between CD4 and CD8, later expanders leaned CD4+. For contracting clones, CD4+ ones sat mainly in CM and EM, CD8+ in EMRA.

The sequencing input was PBMCs or a T cell subset sorted from them (not recorded which). V is TRBV20-1 and J is TRBJ2-1; the match to TRBD2 covers 8 bases. This sequence was found in a man between 18 and 29 years old who had mild COVID-19 (a few samples of this study predate the infection). Cell type and time point are not known. CDR3 residues: CSATGGRDEQFF. CDR3 nucleotide sequence: TGCAGTGCAACGGGGGGGCGAGATGAGCAGTTCTTC.